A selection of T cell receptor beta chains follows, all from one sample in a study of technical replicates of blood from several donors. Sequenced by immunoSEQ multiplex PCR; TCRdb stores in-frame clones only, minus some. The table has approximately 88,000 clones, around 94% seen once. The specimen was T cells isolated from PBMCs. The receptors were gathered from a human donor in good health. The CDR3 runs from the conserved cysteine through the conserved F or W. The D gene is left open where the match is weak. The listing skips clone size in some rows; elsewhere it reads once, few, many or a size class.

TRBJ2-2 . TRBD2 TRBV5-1 CASSLLGGTNTGELFF TGCGCCAGCAGCTTGTTGGGAGGGACGAACACCGGGGAGCTGTTTTTT
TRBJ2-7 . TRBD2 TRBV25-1 CASSWTSGSYEQYF TGTGCCAGCAGCTGGACTAGCGGGAGTTACGAGCAGTACTTC
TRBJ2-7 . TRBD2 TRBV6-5 CASSYGGGPYEQYF TGTGCCAGCAGTTACGGGGGAGGGCCCTACGAGCAGTACTTC
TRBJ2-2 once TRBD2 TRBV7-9 CASSFLAGRAGELFF TGTGCCAGCAGCTTTCTTGCCGGGAGGGCCGGGGAGCTGTTTTTT
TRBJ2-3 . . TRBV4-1 CASSPPRDRGGTDTQYF TGCGCCAGCAGCCCACCCCGGGACCGAGGAGGGACAGATACGCAGTATTTT
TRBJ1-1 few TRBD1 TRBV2 CASSGQGANTEAFF TGTGCCAGCAGTGGCCAGGGGGCGAACACTGAAGCTTTCTTT
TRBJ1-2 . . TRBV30 CAWSVGGGGYTF TGTGCCTGGAGTGTAGGGGGAGGGGGCTACACCTTC
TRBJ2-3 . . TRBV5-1 CASSLWSHFSTDTQYF TGCGCCAGCAGCTTGTGGTCACATTTTAGCACAGATACGCAGTATTTT
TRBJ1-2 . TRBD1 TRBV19 CASSAPQGLNYGYTF TGTGCCAGTAGTGCCCCACAGGGGCTGAACTATGGCTACACCTTC
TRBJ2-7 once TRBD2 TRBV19 CASKAASGMTYEQYF TGTGCCAGCAAAGCAGCTAGCGGGATGACCTACGAGCAGTACTTC
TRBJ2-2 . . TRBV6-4 CASSDRGTTGELFF TGTGCCAGCAGCGACCGGGGTACGACCGGGGAGCTGTTTTTT
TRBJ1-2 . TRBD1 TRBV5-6 CASSYRDRDSYGYTF TGTGCCAGCAGCTACCGGGACAGGGATAGCTATGGCTACACCTTC
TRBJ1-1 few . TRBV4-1 CASSRGLPTLEAFF TGCGCCAGCAGCCGAGGACTACCAACCCTGGAGGCTTTCTTT
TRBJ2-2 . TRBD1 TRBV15 CATSRTQGAIAGELFF TGTGCCACCAGCAGGACGCAGGGGGCGATCGCCGGGGAGCTGTTTTTT
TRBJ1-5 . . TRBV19 CATRGGQGKYSNQPQHF TGTGCCACTAGGGGGGGGCAGGGGAAATATAGCAATCAGCCCCAGCATTTT
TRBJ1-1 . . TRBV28 CASSLYPGFAGLRTEAFF TGTGCCAGCAGTTTATATCCCGGGTTCGCAGGGTTAAGGACTGAAGCTTTCTTT
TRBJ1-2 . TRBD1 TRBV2 CASSDTGTGGYTF TGTGCCAGCAGTGACACCGGGACAGGTGGTTACACCTTC
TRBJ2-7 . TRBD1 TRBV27 CASSLTGDVTYEQYF TGTGCCAGCAGCCTAACAGGGGACGTGACCTACGAGCAGTACTTC
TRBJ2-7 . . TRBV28 CACRGTGLLYEQYF TGTGCCTGCCGGGGGACCGGGCTCCTCTACGAGCAGTACTTC
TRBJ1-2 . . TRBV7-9 CASSKGGPNYGYTF TGTGCCAGCAGCAAGGGGGGGCCTAACTATGGCTACACCTTC
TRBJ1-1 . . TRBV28 CASSFTVSGNTEAFF TGTGCCAGCAGTTTTACAGTTTCAGGGAACACTGAAGCTTTCTTT
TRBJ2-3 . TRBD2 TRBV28 CASRKAGLAGPGDTQYF TGTGCCAGCAGAAAAGCGGGACTAGCGGGTCCCGGAGATACGCAGTATTTT
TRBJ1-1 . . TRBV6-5 CASSYQPGTTEAFF TGTGCCAGCAGCTATCAGCCCGGGACAACTGAAGCTTTCTTT
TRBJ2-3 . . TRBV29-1 CSAKGGSTDTQYF TGCAGCGCCAAGGGCGGGTCCACAGATACGCAGTATTTT
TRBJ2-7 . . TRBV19 CAAGDGRTAYEQYF TGTGCCGCAGGGGACGGACGTACCGCCTACGAGCAGTACTTC
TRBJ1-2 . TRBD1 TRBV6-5 CASSYQQGTYGYTF TGTGCCAGCAGTTACCAACAGGGGACGTATGGCTACACCTTC
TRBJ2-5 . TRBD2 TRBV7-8 CASSPTSGGPIQETQYF TGTGCCAGCAGCCCGACTAGCGGGGGGCCCATACAAGAGACCCAGTACTTC
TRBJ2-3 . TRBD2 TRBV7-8 CASSHGTSGGGEDTQYF TGTGCCAGCAGCCACGGGACTAGCGGGGGAGGTGAAGATACGCAGTATTTT
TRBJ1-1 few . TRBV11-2 CASSLDLTGTMNTEAFF TGTGCCAGCAGCTTAGATCTCACAGGGACCATGAACACTGAAGCTTTCTTT
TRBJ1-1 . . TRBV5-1 CASSFGERLNTEAFF TGCGCCAGCAGCTTCGGGGAACGTCTAAACACTGAAGCTTTCTTT
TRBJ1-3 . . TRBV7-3 CASSLSGGAGNTIYF TGTGCCAGCAGCTTATCCGGGGGAGCAGGAAACACCATATATTTT
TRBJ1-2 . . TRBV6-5 CASSYSAGDYGYTF TGTGCCAGCAGTTACTCGGCAGGGGACTATGGCTACACCTTC
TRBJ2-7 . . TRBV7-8 CASKSRRGEQYF TGTGCCAGCAAATCACGACGGGGGGAGCAGTACTTC
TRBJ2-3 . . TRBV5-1 CASSWGRSSTDTQYF TGCGCCAGCAGCTGGGGGCGCTCTAGCACAGATACGCAGTATTTT
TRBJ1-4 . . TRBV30 CAWSVYVNEKLFF TGTGCCTGGAGTGTCTACGTTAATGAAAAACTGTTTTTT
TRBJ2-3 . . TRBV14 CASSYDLKEDTQYF TGTGCCAGCAGCTACGACCTTAAGGAGGATACGCAGTATTTT
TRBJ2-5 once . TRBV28 CASSFWQAQETQYF TGTGCCAGCAGTTTTTGGCAGGCTCAAGAGACCCAGTACTTC
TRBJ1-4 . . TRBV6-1 CASRGVLTNEKLFF TGTGCCAGCAGAGGGGTATTAACTAATGAAAAACTGTTTTTT
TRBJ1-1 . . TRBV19 CASTYRSALNTEAFF TGTGCCAGTACATACAGGTCCGCGTTGAACACTGAAGCTTTCTTT
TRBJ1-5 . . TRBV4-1 CASSQGQNQPQHF TGCGCCAGCAGCCAAGGTCAAAATCAGCCCCAGCATTTT
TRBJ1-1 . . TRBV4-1 CASSQGLRAMNTEAFF TGCGCCAGCAGCCAGGGGTTGAGGGCCATGAACACTGAAGCTTTCTTT
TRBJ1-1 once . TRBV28 CASSFFKDMNTEAFF TGTGCCAGCAGTTTTTTTAAGGACATGAACACTGAAGCTTTCTTT
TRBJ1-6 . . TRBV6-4 CASSEQLYNSPLHF TGTGCCAGCAGTGAACAGCTCTATAATTCACCCCTCCACTTT
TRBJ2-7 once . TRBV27 CASSLSISGSDYEQYF TGTGCCAGCAGTTTATCGATTTCCGGGAGTGACTACGAGCAGTACTTC
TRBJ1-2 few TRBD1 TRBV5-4 CASSREDRVDGYTF TGTGCCAGCAGCCGGGAGGACAGGGTTGATGGCTACACCTTC